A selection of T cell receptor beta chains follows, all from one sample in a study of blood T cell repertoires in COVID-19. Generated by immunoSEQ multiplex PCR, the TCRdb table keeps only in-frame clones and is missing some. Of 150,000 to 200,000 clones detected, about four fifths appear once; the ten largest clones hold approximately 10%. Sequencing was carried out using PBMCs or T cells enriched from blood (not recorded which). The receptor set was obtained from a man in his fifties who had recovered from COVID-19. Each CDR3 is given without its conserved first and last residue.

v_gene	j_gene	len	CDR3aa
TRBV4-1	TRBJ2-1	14	ASSFSGLAGANEQF
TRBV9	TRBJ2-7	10	ASSPDYYEQY
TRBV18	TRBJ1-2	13	ASSLDLDPGNGYT
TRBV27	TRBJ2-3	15	ASRGDGTPVSTDTQY
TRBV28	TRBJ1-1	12	ASRILGQSAEAF
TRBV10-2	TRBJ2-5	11	ASSEERVGTQY
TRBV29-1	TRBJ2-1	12	SVRVGTTTSEQF
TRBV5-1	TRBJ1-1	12	ASSLQGAGTEAF
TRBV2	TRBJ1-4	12	ASILGPYNEKLF
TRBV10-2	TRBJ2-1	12	ASGILAGEYEQF
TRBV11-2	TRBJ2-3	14	ASSFISGRDQDTQY
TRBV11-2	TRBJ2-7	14	ASSLVPPGLSYEQY
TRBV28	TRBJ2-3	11	ASTQGGTDTQY
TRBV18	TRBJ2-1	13	ASSPPGPSANEQF
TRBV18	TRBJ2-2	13	ASSPDRADTGELF
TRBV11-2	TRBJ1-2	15	ASSLGTGGDRNYGYT
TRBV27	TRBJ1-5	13	ASSGGTASNQPQH
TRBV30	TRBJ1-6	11	AWGASTGSPLH
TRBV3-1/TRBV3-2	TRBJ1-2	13	ASSQDLVGARGYT
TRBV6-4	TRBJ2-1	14	ASSEGRDANSGEQF
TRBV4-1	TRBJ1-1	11	ASSQDTGSAAF
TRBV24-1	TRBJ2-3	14	ATSDSRGQRTDTQY
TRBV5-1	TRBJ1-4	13	ASSLANLGAEKLF
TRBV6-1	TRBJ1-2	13	ASSDLSRGYYGYT
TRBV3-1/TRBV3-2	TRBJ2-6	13	ASRGQNSGANVLT
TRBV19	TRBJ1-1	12	ASSIGPGVTEAF
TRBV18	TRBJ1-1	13	ASSPDRTMNTEAF
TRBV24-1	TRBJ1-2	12	ATSDFDRVYGYT
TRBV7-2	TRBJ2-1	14	ASSSTSGRAVNEQF
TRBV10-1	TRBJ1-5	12	ASIRTGEAQPQH
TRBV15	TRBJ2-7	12	ATSRGQGWDEQY
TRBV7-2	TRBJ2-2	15	ASSLVGAMGGTGELF
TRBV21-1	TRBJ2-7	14	ASKLTGGLYSYEQY
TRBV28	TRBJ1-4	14	ASSSGDRANNEKLF
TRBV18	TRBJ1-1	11	ASSTTEDTEAF
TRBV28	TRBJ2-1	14	ASSPLIAPRYTEQF
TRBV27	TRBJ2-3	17	ASSFSASGGAIGTDTQY
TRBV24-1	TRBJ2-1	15	ATSASPPSLVGNEQF
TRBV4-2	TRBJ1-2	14	ASSQELGAGGSGYT
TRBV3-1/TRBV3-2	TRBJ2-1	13	ASSQDPGLAGRQF
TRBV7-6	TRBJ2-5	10	ASRSDSETQY
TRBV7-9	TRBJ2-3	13	ASSQAGSSTDTQY
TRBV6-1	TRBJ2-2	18	ASSEAPRTGRLGDTGELF
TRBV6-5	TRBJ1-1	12	ASSIQGSGTEAF
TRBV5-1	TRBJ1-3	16	ASSYEGAGSRSGNTIY
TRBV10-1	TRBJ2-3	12	ASSRSGKSDTQY
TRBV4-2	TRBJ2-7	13	ASSQETGGPGEQY
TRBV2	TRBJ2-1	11	ASSDGDNNEQF
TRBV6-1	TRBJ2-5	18	ASSASSAGRVGGSQETQY
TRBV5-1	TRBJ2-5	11	ASSTGEQETQY
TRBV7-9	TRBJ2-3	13	ASSSQRGNTDTQY
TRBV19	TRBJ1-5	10	ASRRVNQPQH
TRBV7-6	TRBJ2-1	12	ASSPSGAPGEQF
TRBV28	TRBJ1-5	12	ASSFEGSNQPQH
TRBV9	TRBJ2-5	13	ASSVQTGDQETQY